The source of this T cell receptor beta chain is a study of T cells in Graves' hyperthyroidism and ophthalmopathy. For the study at large: Once the initial diagnosis was made, peripheral blood was obtained before any treatment.

CDR3 length: 15 residues. The germline gives CDR1 LNHDA, CDR2 SQIVND (reference sequence). The ends were cut back, 5 bases at V and 1 base at J, with 12 bases in the middle. A note on this clonotype: The antigen is undetermined.

TCR beta CDR3 regions were amplified from RNA transcripts. The HTBI set primed first-round TCR CDR3 RT-PCR. TCRdb independently ran MiXCR on the multiplex PCR reads; one entry per CDR3 protein. The data show 750,000 to 900,000 distinct CDR3 sequences, with about 38% seen just once and 8.9% held by the top ten. Hyperthyroidism had been newly diagnosed in patients aged 18 to 65, and its duration was under 2 months. Overall study results and limits: Ophthalmopathy was model-predicted a median about 6.7 months pre-onset. Ophthalmopathy stood apart from stable hyperthyroidism in a 13 V-J model.

This TCR came from a man between 18 and 35 years old with Graves' hyperthyroidism. The gene calls are TRBV19 and TRBJ1-3, with unresolved D. The sequenced sample was blood. The CDR3 spells CASSFGPQSGNTIYF. The DNA of the CDR3 is TGTGCCAGTAGTTTTGGACCGCAATCTGGAAACACCATATATTTT.